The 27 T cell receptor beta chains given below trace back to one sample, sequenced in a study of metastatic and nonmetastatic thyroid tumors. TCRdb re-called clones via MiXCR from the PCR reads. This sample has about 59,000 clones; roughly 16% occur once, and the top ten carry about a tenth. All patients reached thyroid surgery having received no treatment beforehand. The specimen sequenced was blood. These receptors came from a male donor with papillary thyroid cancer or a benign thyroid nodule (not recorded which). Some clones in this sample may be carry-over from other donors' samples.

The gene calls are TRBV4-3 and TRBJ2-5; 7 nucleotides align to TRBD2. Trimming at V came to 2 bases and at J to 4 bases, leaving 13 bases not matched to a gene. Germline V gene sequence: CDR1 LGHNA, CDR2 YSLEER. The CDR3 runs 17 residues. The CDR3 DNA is TGCGCCAGCAGCCAAAGGATGCGGACTAGTCGGTCAGAGACCCAGTACTTC. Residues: CASSQRMRTSRSETQYF.

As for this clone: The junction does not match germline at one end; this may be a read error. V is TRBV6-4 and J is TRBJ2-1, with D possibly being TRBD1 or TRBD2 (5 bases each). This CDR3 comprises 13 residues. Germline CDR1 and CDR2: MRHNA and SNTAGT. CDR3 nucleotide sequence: TGTGACAGCAGTGACGAGGGGAAAAATGAGCAGTTCTTC. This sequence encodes CDSSDEGKNEQFF.

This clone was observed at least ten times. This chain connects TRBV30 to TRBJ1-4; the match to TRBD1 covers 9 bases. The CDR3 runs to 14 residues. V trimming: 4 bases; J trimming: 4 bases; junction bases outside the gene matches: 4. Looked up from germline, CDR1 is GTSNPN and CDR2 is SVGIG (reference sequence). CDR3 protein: CAWNGGQGNEKLFF. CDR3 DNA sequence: TGTGCCTGGAATGGGGGACAGGGTAATGAAAAACTGTTTTTT.

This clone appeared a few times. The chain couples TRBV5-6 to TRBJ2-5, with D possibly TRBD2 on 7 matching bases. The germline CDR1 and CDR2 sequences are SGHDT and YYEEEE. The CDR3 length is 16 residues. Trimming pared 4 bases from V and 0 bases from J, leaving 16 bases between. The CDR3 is CASSGGAERYQETQYF. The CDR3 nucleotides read TGTGCCAGCAGCGGGGGGGCGGAACGGTACCAAGAGACCCAGTACTTC.

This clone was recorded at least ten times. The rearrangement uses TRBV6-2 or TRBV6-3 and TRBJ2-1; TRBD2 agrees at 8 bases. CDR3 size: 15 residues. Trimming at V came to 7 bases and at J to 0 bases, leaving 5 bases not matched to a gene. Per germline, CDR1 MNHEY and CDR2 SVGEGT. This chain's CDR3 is CASTASGGSYNEQFF. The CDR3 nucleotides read TGTGCCAGCACCGCGAGCGGGGGCTCCTACAATGAGCAGTTCTTC.

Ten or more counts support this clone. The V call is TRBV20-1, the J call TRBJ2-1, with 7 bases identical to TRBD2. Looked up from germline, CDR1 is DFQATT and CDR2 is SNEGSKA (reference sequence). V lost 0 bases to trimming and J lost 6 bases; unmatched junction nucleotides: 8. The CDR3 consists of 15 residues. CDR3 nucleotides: TGCAGTGCTAGAGATACGGGACTACCACGCAATGAGCAGTTCTTC. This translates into CSARDTGLPRNEQFF.

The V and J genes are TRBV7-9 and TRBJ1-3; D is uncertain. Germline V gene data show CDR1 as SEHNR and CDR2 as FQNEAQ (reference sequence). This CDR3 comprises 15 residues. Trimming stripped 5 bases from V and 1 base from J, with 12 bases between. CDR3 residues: CASSPTFSSGNTIYF. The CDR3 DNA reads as TGTGCCAGCAGCCCTACATTTTCGTCTGGAAACACCATATATTTT. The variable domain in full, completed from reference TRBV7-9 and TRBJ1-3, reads DTGVSQNPRHKITKRGQNVTFRCDPISEHNRLYWYRQTLGQGPEFLTYFQNEAQLEKSRLLSDRFSAERPKGSFSTLEIQRTEQGDSAMYLCASSPTFSSGNTIYFGEGSWLTVV.

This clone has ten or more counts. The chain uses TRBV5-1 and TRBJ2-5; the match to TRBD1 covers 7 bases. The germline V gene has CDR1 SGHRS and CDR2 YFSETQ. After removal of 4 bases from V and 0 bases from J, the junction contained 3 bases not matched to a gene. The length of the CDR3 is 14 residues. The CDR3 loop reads CASSLDRNQETQYF. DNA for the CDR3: TGCGCCAGCAGCCTGGACAGGAACCAAGAGACCCAGTACTTC.

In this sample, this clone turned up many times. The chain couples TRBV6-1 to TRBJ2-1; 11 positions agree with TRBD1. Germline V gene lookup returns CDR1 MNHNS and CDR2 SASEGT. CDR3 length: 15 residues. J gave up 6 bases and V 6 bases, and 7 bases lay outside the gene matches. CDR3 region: CASRLGGTGGNEQFF. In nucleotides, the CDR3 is TGTGCCAGCAGGTTGGGAGGGACAGGGGGCAATGAGCAGTTCTTC.

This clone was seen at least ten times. The CDR3 DNA sequence: TGTGCCAGCTCTTTGAGGGAGGGGTCCGGGGAGCTGTTTTTT. Translated: CASSLREGSGELFF. The V and J genes are TRBV7-3 and TRBJ2-2; TRBD2 matches 7 bases. The CDR3 has 14 residues. Germline V gene sequence: CDR1 SGHTA, CDR2 FQGTGA. The trim removed 8 bases at V and 6 bases at J, leaving 9 bases unmatched.

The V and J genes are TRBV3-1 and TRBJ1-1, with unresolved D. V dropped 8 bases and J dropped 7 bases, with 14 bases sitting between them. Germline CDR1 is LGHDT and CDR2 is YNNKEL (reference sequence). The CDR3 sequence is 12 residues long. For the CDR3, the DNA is TGTGCCAGCTCCCGTACCGGCGTTGAAGCTTTCTTT. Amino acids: CASSRTGVEAFF.

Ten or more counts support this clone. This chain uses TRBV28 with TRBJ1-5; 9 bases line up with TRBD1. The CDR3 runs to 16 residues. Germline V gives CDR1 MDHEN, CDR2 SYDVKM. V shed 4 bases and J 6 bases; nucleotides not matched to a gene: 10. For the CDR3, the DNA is TGTGCCAGCAGTTCTCCGGGACAGGGTGTGATTCAGCCCCAGCATTTT. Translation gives CASSSPGQGVIQPQHF.

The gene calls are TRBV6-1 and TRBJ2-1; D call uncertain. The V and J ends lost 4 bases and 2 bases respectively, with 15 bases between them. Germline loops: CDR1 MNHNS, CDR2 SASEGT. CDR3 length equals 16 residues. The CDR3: CASSGVGPLAYNEQFF. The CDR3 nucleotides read TGTGCCAGCAGTGGAGTAGGGCCTCTGGCCTACAATGAGCAGTTCTTC.

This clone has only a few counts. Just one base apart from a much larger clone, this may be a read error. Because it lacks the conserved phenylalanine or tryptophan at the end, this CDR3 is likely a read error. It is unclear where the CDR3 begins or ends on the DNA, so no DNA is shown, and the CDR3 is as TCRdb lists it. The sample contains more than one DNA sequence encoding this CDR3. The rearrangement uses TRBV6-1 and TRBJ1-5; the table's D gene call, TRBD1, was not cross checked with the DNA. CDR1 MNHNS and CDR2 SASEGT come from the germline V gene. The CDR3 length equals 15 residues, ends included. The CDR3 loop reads CASSEVTGTSQPQHL.

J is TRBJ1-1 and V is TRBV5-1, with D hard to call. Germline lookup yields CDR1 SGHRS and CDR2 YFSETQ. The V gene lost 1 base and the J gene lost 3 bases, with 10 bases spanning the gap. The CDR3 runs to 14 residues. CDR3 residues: CASSLSEPDTEAFF. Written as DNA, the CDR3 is TGCGCCAGCAGCTTGTCGGAGCCCGACACTGAAGCTTTCTTT.

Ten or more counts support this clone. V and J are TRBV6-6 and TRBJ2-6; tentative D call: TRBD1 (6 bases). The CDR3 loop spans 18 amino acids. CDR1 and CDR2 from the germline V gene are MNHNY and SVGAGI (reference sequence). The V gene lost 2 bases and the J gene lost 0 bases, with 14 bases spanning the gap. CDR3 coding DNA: TGTGCCAGCAGTTACGATCCAGGGGCGATCTCTGGGGCCAACGTCCTGACTTTC. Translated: CASSYDPGAISGANVLTF.

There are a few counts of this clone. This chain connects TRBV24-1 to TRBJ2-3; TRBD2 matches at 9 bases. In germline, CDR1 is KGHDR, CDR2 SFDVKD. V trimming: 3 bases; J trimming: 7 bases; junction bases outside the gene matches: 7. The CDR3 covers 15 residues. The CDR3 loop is CATSDPAGGPYTQYF. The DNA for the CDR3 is TGTGCCACCAGTGATCCTGCGGGGGGGCCATATACGCAGTATTTT.

CDR3 loop: CASSYSWGDAAEQYF. The CDR3 region has the DNA TGTGCCAGCAGTTACTCCTGGGGGGATGCGGCAGAGCAGTACTTC. V usage is TRBV6-5 and J usage is TRBJ2-7; tentative D call: TRBD2 (6 bases). CDR1 is MNHEY, CDR2 SVGAGI, per germline. The CDR3 is 15 amino acids. V lost 0 bases and J 7 bases, leaving 16 bases between the germline ends.

CDR3 residues: CASRASGPNEQFF. In DNA, the CDR3 is TGTGCCAGCCGGGCTAGCGGGCCCAATGAGCAGTTCTTC. This sequence joins TRBV7-2 and TRBJ2-1; 8 bases line up with TRBD2. Germline V CDR1 and CDR2: SGHTA, FQGNSA. V lost 8 bases and J lost 6; bases outside the gene matches: 6. The CDR3 covers 13 residues.

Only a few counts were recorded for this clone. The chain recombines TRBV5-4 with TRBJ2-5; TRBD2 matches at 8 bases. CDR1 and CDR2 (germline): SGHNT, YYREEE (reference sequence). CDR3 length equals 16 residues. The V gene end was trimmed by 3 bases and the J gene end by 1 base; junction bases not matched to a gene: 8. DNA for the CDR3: TGTGCCAGCAGCTGGGGCGGGGGGCAGTCCCAAGAGACCCAGTACTTC. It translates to CASSWGGGQSQETQYF. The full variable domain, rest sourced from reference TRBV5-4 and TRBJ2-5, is ETGVTQSPTHLIKTRGQQVTLRCSSQSGHNTVSWYQQALGQGPQFIFQYYREEENGRGNFPPRFSGLQFPNYSSELNVNALELDDSALYLCASSWGGGQSQETQYFGPGTRLLVL.

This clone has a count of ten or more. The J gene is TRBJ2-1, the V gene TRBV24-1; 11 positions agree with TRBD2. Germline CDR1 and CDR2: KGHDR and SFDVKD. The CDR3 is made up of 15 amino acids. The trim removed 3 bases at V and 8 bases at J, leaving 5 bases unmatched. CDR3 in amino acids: CATSDATSGGDEQFF. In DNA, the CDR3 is TGTGCCACCAGTGATGCCACTAGCGGGGGCGATGAGCAGTTCTTC.

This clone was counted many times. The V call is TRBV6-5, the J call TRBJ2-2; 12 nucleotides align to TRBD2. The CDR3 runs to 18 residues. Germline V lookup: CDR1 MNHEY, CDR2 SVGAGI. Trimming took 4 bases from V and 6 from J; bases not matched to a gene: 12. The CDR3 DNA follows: TGTGCCAGCAGTTCCCCCTGGACTAGCGGGACCAGGGCCGGGGAGCTGTTTTTT. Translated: CASSSPWTSGTRAGELFF.

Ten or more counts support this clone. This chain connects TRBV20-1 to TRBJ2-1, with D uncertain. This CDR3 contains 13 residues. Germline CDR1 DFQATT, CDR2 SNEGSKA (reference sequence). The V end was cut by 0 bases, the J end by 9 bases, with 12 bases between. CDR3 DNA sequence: TGCAGTGCTAGAGACCCCACGGGTAGTGAGCAGTTCTTC. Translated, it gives CSARDPTGSEQFF.

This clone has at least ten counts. The CDR3 coding sequence is TGTGCCAGCAGCCACTGGACCTCCCGAGGGTCAGATACGCAGTATTTT. Its protein is CASSHWTSRGSDTQYF. The chain recombines TRBV7-6 with TRBJ2-3, with D perhaps TRBD2 (5 bases). Trimming cost V 5 bases and J 4 bases, with 19 bases left between them. CDR1 and CDR2 from the germline V gene are SGHVS and FNYEAQ. This CDR3 contains 16 residues. Combining the CDR3 with reference TRBV7-6 and TRBJ2-3 gives the whole variable domain GAGVSQSPRYKVTKRGQDVALRCDPISGHVSLYWYRQALGQGPEFLTYFNYEAQQDKSGLPNDRFSAERPEGSISTLTIQRTEQRDSAMYRCASSHWTSRGSDTQYFGPGTRLTVL.

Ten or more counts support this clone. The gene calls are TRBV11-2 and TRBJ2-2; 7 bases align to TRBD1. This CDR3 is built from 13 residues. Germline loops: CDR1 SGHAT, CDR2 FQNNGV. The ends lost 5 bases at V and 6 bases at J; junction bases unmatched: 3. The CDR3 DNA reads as TGTGCCAGCAGCCCAGACAGGGCCGGGGAGCTGTTTTTT. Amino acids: CASSPDRAGELFF. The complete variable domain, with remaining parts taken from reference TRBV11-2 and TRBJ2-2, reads EAGVAQSPRYKIIEKRQSVAFWCNPISGHATLYWYQQILGQGPKLLIQFQNNGVVDDSQLPKDRFSAERLKGVDSTLKIQPAKLEDSAVYLCASSPDRAGELFFGEGSRLTVL.

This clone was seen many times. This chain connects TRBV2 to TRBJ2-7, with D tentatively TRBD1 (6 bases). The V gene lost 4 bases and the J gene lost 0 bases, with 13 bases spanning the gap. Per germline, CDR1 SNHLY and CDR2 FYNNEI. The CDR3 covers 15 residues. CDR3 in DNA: TGTGCCAGCAGTGTAGCACAGGGTTACTCCTACGAGCAGTACGTC. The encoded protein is CASSVAQGYSYEQYV.

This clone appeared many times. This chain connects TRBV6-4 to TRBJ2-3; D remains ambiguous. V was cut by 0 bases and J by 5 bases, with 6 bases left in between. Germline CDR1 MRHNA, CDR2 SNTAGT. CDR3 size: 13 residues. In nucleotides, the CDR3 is TGTGCCAGCAGTGACTCGAGTGAAGATACGCAGTATTTT. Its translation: CASSDSSEDTQYF.